The T cell receptor (beta chain) under discussion was sequenced for a study of shared T cell receptors in the human thymus listed by TCRdb under 2021. Regarding the complete study: The study examined how self-reactive, shared T-cell receptor alpha chains are generated in the human thymus.

On this clone: This clone's antigen is unknown. Base quality data are lacking; no much larger clone is found one base away.

V loses 3 bases at its end and J loses 0 bases; junction bases beyond the gene matches: 6. Spanning cysteine to phenylalanine, the CDR3 consists of 17 amino acids. The sequence is cut down to CDR3 DNA, 51 bases in frame from base 1. The germline V gene (reference sequence) yields MNHEY for CDR1 and SMNVEV for CDR2. Receptor amplification or capture employed the immunoSEQ multiplex PCR assay. This immuneACCESS table, as held by TCRdb, lists in-frame sequences with V and J called but not all clones. Of the missing ones, under half trace to an unresolved V gene in checked studies; the others have no known cause. For this sample the table gives hundreds of thousands of clones, of which 70% to 90% were detected only once. Together, the top ten hold roughly 0.0089% of the sample. The same sample was also used in a study of human thymus T cells. The second study, in turn, reports: In Finland, the donors were immunologically healthy infants who were having open corrective cardiac surgery for congenital heart defects. Thymus tissue was obtained as surgical resects removed during corrective cardiac surgery. Usage of V and J gene segments appeared to be biased in both the thymic and the peripheral blood repertoires. The related research reported highly overlapping thymic TCR repertoires among unrelated individuals. The study described the TCR alpha and beta repertoires in fewer than 10 infant thymus samples and a few matching peripheral blood samples. Donor ages ranging from roughly 6 to 244 days were recorded, and over 5 male and two female infants were included in the cohort. Thymocytes were freed from the tissue by mechanical means and kept at -70 degrees C as pellets of roughly 8.5-30 million cells. A QIAsymphony instrument was used to extract genomic DNA from the frozen cell pellets. TCRB and TCRAD loci were amplified from a standardized quantity of quality-controlled genomic DNA using the immunoSEQ multiplex PCR assay. The amplicons covered the V(D)J region and were long enough to include the CDR3 and to identify the V and J genes. The commercial immunoSEQ service was used to sequence amplicons on an Illumina platform. Primer bias and sequencing errors were corrected as previously described, and TCRAD and TCRB were defined on the basis of the IMGT database. Repertoires were analysed with immunoSEQ Analyzer 3.0 and VDJTools, covering basic statistics, V/J segment usage, diversity estimates, rarefaction and pairwise overlap. Chao1, ChaoE, Efron-Thisted, Shannon and inverse Simpson indices were used to estimate diversity, which was also estimated on datasets down-sampled to the smallest sample. Repertoire overlap was assessed by strict matching of CDR3 nucleotide sequence, V gene and J gene, and clustering was done by Jaccard-based multidimensional scaling. On average, approximately 800,000 unique TCRB clonotypes were obtained from thymus samples, compared with about 84,000 from blood samples.

This clonotype was sampled from a boy younger than two with a congenital heart defect. Donor details come from another sample of the same person, matched by shared clones. Sequenced: thymocytes. The chain links TRBV27 with TRBJ2-7; the central 12 bases match TRBD2. The nucleotides read TGTGCCAGCAGTTTCTCCGGACTAGCGGGACGCTCCTACGAGCAGTACTTC. Its translation is CASSFSGLAGRSYEQYF.